The clone carrying this TCR beta chain has a handful of counts. The data were taken from a study of blood T cells in healthy people across ages. A second PCR, run for about 7 to 11 cycles, used a sample-barcoded 5' primer plus a J-beta primer mix. TCRdb independently ran MiXCR on the 5' RACE reads; one entry per CDR3 protein. The sample lists 920,000 or so distinct CDR3 sequences; around 43% were seen once. Trimming took 6 bases from V and 6 from J; bases not matched to a gene: 6. The germline gives CDR1 ENHRY, CDR2 SYGVKD. The CDR3 spans 14 residues. The chain carries TRBV10-3 and TRBJ2-7; 12 nucleotides line up with TRBD2. The sequenced material came from blood. This TCR derives from a woman between 55 and 75 years old in good health. CDR3 region: CAISRLAGEGEQYF. The CDR3 coding sequence is TGTGCCATCAGCAGACTAGCGGGAGAGGGCGAGCAGTACTTC.